Shown below are 6 T cell receptor beta chains from a single sample sequenced in a study of blood T cell repertoires in COVID-19. TCRdb keeps only in-frame clones here, not all; method: immunoSEQ multiplex PCR. This sample has fewer than 250,000 clones, with roughly 80% found just once. The specimen was peripheral blood. These receptors came from a woman aged 45 to 65 with acute or convalescent COVID-19.

This clone was observed at least ten times. This chain connects TRBV27 to TRBJ1-2, with D tentatively TRBD1 (6 bases). Per germline, CDR1 MNHEY and CDR2 SMNVEV (reference sequence). This CDR3 contains 13 residues. V was trimmed by 3 bases and J by 4 bases, leaving 9 bases between them. In DNA form, the CDR3 reads TGTGCCAGCAGTTTGACAGGCTTCTATGGCTACACCTTC. This codes for CASSLTGFYGYTF.

J is TRBJ1-1 and V is TRBV18; 7 bases agree with TRBD1. CDR1 and CDR2 (germline): KGHSH, LQKENI. This CDR3 has 15 residues. V shed 1 base and J 5 bases; nucleotides not matched to a gene: 7. The CDR3 loop reads CASSPLDRVETEAFF. CDR3 sequence (DNA): TGTGCCAGCTCACCACTAGACAGGGTCGAGACTGAAGCTTTCTTT. Using reference TRBV18 and TRBJ1-1 for the parts outside the CDR3, the full variable domain is NAGVMQNPRHLVRRRGQEARLRCSPMKGHSHVYWYRQLPEEGLKFMVYLQKENIIDESGMPKERFSAEFPKEGPSILRIQQVVRGDSAAYFCASSPLDRVETEAFFGQGTRLTVV.

The chain combines TRBV18 with TRBJ1-4, with D hard to call. The V end was cut by 2 bases, the J end by 8 bases, with 9 bases between. CDR1 is KGHSH and CDR2 is LQKENI in the germline V gene. The CDR3 runs 13 residues. CDR3 sequence: CASSPGPEEKLFF. CDR3 bases: TGTGCCAGCTCACCAGGCCCCGAAGAAAAACTGTTTTTT.

The chain has TRBV6-5 and TRBJ1-4, with 10 bases identical to TRBD1. The V gene end was trimmed by 5 bases and the J gene end by 7 bases; junction bases not matched to a gene: 7. Per germline, CDR1 MNHEY and CDR2 SVGAGI. CDR3 size: 15 residues. In DNA form, the CDR3 reads TGTGCCAGCAGTCCCCAGACAGGGGGCGGTGAAAAACTGTTTTTT. Protein: CASSPQTGGGEKLFF.

On this clone itself: Other DNA sequences from this sample encode an identical CDR3 as well. The J gene is TRBJ1-5, the V gene TRBV30; TRBD1 matches at 7 bases. The junction had 3 bases not matched to a gene; V was cut back by 4 bases and J by 6 bases. The CDR3 length is 12 residues. Per germline, CDR1 GTSNPN and CDR2 SVGIG (reference sequence). Here the CDR3 DNA reads TGTGCCTGGAACAGGGGAGGTCAGCCCCAGCATTTT. It is translated as CAWNRGGQPQHF.

The table lists this clone with a few counts. This rearrangement joins TRBV3-1 (or the pseudogene TRBV3-2) to TRBJ2-2; 7 nucleotides align to TRBD1. CDR1 LGHDT and CDR2 YNNKEL come from the germline V gene (reference sequence). This CDR3 has 14 residues. V shed 4 bases and J 8 bases; nucleotides not matched to a gene: 7. The CDR3 nucleotides read TGTGCCAGCAGCCGAAGGGACAGCAATGGGGAGCTGTTTTTT. This encodes CASSRRDSNGELFF.